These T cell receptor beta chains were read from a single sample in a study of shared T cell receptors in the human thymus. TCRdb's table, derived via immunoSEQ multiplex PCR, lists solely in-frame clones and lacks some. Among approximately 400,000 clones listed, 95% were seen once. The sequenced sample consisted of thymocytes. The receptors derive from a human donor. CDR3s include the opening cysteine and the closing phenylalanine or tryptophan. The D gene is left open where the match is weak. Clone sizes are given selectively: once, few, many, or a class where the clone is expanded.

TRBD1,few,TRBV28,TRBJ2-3,CASSFSGTGGNTDTQYF,TGTGCCAGCAGTTTTAGTGGGACAGGGGGAAACACAGATACGCAGTATTTT
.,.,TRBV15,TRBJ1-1,CATSRVSPGMAFF,TGTGCCACCAGCAGAGTGTCGCCAGGAATGGCTTTCTTT
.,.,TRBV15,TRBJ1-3,CATSPSILGNTIYF,TGTGCCACCAGCCCTTCCATACTTGGAAACACCATATATTTT
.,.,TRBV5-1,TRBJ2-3,CASSSSPTDTQYF,TGCGCCAGCAGCTCGTCGCCCACAGATACGCAGTATTTT
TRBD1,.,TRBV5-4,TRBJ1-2,CASSLSRGLHYGYTF,TGTGCCAGCAGCTTATCCAGGGGGCTTCACTATGGCTACACCTTC
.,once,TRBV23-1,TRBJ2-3,CASSQNRVNRTDTQYF,TGCGCCAGCAGTCAGAACAGGGTTAACAGGACAGATACGCAGTATTTT
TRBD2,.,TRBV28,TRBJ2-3,CASSLFSLAGEVGSDTQYF,TGTGCCAGCAGTTTATTTTCTCTAGCGGGAGAGGTCGGTTCAGATACGCAGTATTTT
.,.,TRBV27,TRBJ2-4,CASSPFPCKNIQYF,TGTGCCAGCAGTCCCTTCCCATGCAAAAACATTCAGTACTTC
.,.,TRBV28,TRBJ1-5,CASTQTAVPPQHF,TGTGCCAGCACCCAAACTGCGGTTCCGCCCCAGCATTTT
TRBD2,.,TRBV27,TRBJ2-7,CASSQLAGGYEQYF,TGTGCCAGCAGCCAACTAGCGGGGGGATACGAGCAGTACTTC
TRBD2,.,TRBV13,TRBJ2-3,CASSLKIATSGSTDTQYF,TGTGCCAGCAGCTTAAAAATCGCGACTAGCGGGAGCACAGATACGCAGTATTTT
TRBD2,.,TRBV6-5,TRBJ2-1,CASSAGLAIDEQFF,TGTGCCAGCAGTGCTGGACTAGCGATAGATGAGCAGTTCTTC
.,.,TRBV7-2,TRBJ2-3,CASSLSPRPPGSTDTQYF,TGTGCCAGCAGCTTATCCCCCCGGCCCCCAGGGAGCACAGATACGCAGTATTTT
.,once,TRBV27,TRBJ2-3,CASSLGGRTDTQYF,TGTGCCAGCAGTTTGGGAGGTCGCACAGATACGCAGTATTTT
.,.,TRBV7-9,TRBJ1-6,CASSLPGTATSLHF,TGTGCCAGCAGCCTGCCCGGGACTGCCACCTCCCTCCACTTT
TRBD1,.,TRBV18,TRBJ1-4,CASSPGDRSNEKLFF,TGTGCCAGCTCACCAGGGGACAGGTCTAATGAAAAACTGTTTTTT
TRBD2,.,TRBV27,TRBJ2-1,CASSLLKSGRARLFGDNEQFF,TGTGCCAGCAGTTTGTTGAAAAGCGGGAGGGCCCGGTTGTTTGGGGACAATGAGCAGTTCTTC
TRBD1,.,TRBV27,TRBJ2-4,CASSPVPGQGTGKNIQYF,TGTGCCAGCAGTCCTGTCCCGGGACAGGGTACGGGCAAAAACATTCAGTACTTC
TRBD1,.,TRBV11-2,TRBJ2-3,CASSTFRGRGTDTQYF,TGTGCCAGCAGCACCTTCAGGGGGCGAGGCACAGATACGCAGTATTTT
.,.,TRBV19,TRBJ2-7,CASSTTPTGIGEQYF,TGTGCCAGTAGTACGACTCCTACAGGGATAGGCGAGCAGTACTTC
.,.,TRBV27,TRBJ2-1,CASHGQYNEQFF,TGTGCCAGCCACGGACAGTACAATGAGCAGTTCTTC
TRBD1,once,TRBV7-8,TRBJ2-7,CASSLPGQGNYEQYF,TGTGCCAGCAGCTTACCGGGACAGGGGAACTACGAGCAGTACTTC
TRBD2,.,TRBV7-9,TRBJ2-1,CASSLVLQREPSNEQFF,TGTGCCAGCAGCTTAGTATTACAGCGGGAGCCGTCCAATGAGCAGTTCTTC
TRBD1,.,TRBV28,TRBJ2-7,CASSYPTGTASYEQYF,TGTGCCAGCAGTTACCCCACCGGGACAGCCTCCTACGAGCAGTACTTC
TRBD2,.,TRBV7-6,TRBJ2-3,CASSLVQCGSALTDTQYF,TGTGCCAGCAGCTTAGTTCAGTGCGGGAGTGCCCTCACAGATACGCAGTATTTT
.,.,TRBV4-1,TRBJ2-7,CASSQDWLIGGFDEQYF,TGCGCCAGCAGCCAAGATTGGTTAATTGGAGGTTTCGACGAGCAGTACTTC
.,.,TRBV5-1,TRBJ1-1,CASSLGGGSTEAFF,TGCGCCAGCAGCTTGGGTGGGGGAAGCACTGAAGCTTTCTTT
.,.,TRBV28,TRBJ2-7,CASTGDTGRRYEQYF,TGTGCCAGCACTGGGGACACAGGGAGGAGGTACGAGCAGTACTTC
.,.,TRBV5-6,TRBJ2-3,CASSLAWTEHDTQYF,TGTGCCAGCAGCTTGGCCTGGACAGAGCACGATACGCAGTATTTT
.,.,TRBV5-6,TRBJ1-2,CASSLWDRALGGYTF,TGTGCCAGCAGCTTGTGGGACCGGGCCTTGGGGGGCTACACCTTC
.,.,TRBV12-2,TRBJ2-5,CASRLARASREGRETQYF,TGTGCAAGTCGCTTAGCGAGGGCATCGCGGGAGGGCCGAGAGACCCAGTACTTC
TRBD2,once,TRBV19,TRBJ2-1,CASSSGLVSEQFF,TGTGCCAGTAGTTCGGGACTAGTAAGTGAGCAGTTCTTC
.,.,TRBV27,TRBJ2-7,CASINRVRRGEQYF,TGTGCCAGCATCAATCGAGTACGGCGCGGCGAGCAGTACTTC
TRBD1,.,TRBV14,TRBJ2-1,CASSQETGGAFGGNEQFF,TGTGCCAGCAGCCAAGAGACAGGGGGCGCGTTTGGGGGCAATGAGCAGTTCTTC
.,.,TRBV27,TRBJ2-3,CASRSKEADTQYF,TGTGCCAGCAGATCCAAGGAGGCAGATACGCAGTATTTT